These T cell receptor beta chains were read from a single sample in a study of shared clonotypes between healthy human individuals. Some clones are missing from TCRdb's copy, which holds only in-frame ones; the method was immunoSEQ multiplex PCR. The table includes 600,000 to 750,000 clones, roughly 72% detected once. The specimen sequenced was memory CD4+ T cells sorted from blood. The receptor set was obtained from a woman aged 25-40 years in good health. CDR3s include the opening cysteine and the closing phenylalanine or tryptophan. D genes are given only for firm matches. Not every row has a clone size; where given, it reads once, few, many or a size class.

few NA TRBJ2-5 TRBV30 TGTGCCTGGAGGAGACTTAGTAGTAAAGAGACCCAGTACTTC CAWRRLSSKETQYF
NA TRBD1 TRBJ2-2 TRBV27 TGTGCCAGCAGTGCATTACCGGGACAGGGGTTTGCCGGGGAGCTGTTTTTT CASSALPGQGFAGELFF
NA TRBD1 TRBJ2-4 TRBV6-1 TGTGCCAGCAGTGAGGGGACAGGTTGGAACATTCAGTACTTC CASSEGTGWNIQYF
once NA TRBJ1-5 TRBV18 TGTGCCAGCTCAGCTGGGCCCGATGATGGCAATCAGCCCCAGCATTTT CASSAGPDDGNQPQHF
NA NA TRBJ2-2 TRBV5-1 TGCGCCAGCAGCCAGGACAGATCGAACACCGGGGAGCTGTTTTTT CASSQDRSNTGELFF
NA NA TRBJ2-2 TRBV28 TGTGCCAGCCCGGGACCAAACACCGGGGAGCTGTTTTTT CASPGPNTGELFF
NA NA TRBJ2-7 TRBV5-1 TGCGCCAGCAGCTTGGGGGGGGACGCCGCTCCCTACGAGCAGTACTTC CASSLGGDAAPYEQYF
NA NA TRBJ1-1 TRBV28 TGTGCCAGCACAGGACCCGGCAGGAGAGCTTTCTTT CASTGPGRRAFF
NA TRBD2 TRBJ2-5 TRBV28 TGTGCCAGCAGTTCCCTAGGGAGGGCGGAGGAGACCCAGTACTTC CASSSLGRAEETQYF
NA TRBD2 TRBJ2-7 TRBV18 TGTGCCAGCTCACCAAGAGGGCTAGCGGGAGGGGAGCAGTACTTC CASSPRGLAGGEQYF
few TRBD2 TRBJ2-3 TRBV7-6 TGTGCCAGCAGCTTAGGGGCTAGCGGGGGCATGGATACGCAGTATTTT CASSLGASGGMDTQYF
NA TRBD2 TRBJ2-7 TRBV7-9 TGTGCCAGCAGCTCAAGTAGCGGGAGGGTCGACGAGCAGTACTTC CASSSSSGRVDEQYF
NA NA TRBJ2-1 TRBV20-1 TGCAGTGCCAGAGAATATGATCTCCAGTTCTTC CSAREYDLQFF
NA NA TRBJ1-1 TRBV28 TGTGCCAGCAGTGGGGAGAGGGGCGGGAACACTGAAGCTTTCTTT CASSGERGGNTEAFF
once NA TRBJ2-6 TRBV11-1 TGTGCCAGCAGCTTCCCTAAAGGGTGGGTGCACTCTGGGGCCAACGTCCTGACTTTC CASSFPKGWVHSGANVLTF
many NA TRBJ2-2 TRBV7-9 TGTGCCAGCAGCCTCGGACAGAGCTTGAACACCGGGGAGCTGTTTTTT CASSLGQSLNTGELFF